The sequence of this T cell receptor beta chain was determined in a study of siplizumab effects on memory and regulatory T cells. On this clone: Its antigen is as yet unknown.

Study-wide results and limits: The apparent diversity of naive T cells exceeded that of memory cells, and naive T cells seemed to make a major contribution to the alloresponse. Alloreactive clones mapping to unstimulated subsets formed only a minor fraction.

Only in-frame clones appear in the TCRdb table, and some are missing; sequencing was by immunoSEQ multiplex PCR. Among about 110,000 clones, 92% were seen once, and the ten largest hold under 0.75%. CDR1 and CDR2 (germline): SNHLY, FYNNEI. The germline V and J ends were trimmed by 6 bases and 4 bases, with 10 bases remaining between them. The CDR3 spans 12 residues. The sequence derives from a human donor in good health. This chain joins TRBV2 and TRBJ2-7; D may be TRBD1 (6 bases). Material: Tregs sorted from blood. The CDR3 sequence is CASRGGGYEQYF. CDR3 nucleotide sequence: TGTGCCAGCAGAGGGGGTGGGTACGAGCAGTACTTC.